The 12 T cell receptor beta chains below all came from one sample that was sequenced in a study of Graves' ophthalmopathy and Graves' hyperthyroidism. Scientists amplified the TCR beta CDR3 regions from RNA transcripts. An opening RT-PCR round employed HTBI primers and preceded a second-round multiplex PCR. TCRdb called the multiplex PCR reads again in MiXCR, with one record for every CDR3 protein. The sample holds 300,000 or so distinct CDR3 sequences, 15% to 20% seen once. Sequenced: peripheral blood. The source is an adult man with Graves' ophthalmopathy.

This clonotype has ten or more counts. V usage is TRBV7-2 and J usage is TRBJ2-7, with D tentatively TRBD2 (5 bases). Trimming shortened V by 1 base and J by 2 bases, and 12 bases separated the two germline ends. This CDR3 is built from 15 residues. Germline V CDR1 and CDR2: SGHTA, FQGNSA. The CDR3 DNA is TGTGCCAGCAGCTTAGGAATCACGCGGGCCTACGAGCAGTACTTC. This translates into CASSLGITRAYEQYF.

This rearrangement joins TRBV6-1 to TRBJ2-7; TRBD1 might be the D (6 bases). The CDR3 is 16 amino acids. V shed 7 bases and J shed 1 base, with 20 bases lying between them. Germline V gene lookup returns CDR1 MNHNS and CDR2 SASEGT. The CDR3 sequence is CASMGITDRLSYEQYF. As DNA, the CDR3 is TGTGCCAGCATGGGAATTACAGACAGGTTGTCCTACGAGCAGTACTTC.

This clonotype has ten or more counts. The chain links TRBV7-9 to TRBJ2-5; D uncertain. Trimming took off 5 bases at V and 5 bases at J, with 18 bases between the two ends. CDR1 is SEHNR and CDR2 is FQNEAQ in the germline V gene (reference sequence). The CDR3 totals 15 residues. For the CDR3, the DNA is TGTGCCAGCAGCCCTCCCGGACGCCGGGTGGAGACCCAGTACTTC. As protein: CASSPPGRRVETQYF.

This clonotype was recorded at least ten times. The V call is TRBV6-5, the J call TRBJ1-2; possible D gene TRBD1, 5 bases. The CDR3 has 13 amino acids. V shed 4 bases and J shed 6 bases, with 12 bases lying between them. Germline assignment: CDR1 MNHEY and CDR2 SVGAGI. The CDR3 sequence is CASSFHRGDGYTF. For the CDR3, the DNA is TGTGCCAGCAGTTTTCACCGGGGGGATGGCTACACCTTC.

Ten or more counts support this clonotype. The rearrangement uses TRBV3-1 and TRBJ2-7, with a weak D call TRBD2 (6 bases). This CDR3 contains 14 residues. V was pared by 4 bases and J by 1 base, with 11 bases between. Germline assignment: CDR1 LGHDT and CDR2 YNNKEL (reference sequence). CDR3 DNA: TGTGCCAGCAGCCCAAATGGGAGGTCCTACGAGCAGTACTTC. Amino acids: CASSPNGRSYEQYF.

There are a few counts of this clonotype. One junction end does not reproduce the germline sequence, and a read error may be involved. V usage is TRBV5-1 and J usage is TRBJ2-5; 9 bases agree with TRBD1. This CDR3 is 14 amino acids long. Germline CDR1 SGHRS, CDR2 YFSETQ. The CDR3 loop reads CASSLGTGTETLYF. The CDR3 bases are TGCGCCAGCAGCTTAGGGACAGGGACGGAGACCCTGTACTTC.

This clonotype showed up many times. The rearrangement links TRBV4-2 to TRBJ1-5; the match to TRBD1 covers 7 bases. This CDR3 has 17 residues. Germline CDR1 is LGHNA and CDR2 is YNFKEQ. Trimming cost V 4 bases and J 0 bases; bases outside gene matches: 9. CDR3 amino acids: CASSPGGTAYSNQPQHF. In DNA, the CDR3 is TGTGCCAGCAGCCCAGGGGGGACAGCTTATAGCAATCAGCCCCAGCATTTT.

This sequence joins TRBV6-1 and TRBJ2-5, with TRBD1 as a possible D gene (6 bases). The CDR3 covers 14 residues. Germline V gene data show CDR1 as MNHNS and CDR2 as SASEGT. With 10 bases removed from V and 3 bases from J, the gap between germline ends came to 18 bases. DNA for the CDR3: TGTGCCACCAAGCTAGCCAGGGGAGAAGAGACCCAGTACTTC. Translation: CATKLARGEETQYF.

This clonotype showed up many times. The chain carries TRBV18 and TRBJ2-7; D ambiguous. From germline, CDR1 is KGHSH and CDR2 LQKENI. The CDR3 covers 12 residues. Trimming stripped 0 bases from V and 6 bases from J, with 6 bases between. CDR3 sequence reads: CASSPPGSEQYF. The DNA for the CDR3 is TGTGCCAGCTCACCACCGGGAAGCGAGCAGTACTTC.

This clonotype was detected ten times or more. CDR3 residues: CASSYPNSYEQYF. The DNA for the CDR3 is TGTGCCAGCAGCTACCCGAACTCCTACGAGCAGTACTTC. The chain recombines TRBV7-2 with TRBJ2-7; D is undetermined. CDR3 length: 13 residues. Between the trimmed V and J ends, which lost 4 bases and 0 bases, there was a span of 7 bases. The germline CDR1 and CDR2 sequences are SGHTA and FQGNSA.

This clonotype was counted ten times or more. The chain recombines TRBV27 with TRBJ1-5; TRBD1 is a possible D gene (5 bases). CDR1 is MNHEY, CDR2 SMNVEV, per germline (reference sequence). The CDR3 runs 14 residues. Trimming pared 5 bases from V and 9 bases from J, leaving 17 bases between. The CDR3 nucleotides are TGTGCCAGCAGTCCCCCGGGAGGGGACCGGCCCCAGCATTTT. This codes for CASSPPGGDRPQHF.

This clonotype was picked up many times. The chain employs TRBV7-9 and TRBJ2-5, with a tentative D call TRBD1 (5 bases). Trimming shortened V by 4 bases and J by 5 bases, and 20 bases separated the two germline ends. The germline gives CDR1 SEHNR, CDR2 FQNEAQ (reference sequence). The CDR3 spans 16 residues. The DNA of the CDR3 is TGTGCCAGCAGCTCCCCCCAGGGAAGTCTCCGGGAGACCCAGTACTTC. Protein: CASSSPQGSLRETQYF.